The 3 T cell receptor beta chains listed next were all sequenced from one sample in a study of shared clonotypes between healthy human individuals (dated by TCRdb to 2018 to 2021). Receptors were amplified or captured by the immunoSEQ multiplex PCR assay. The table comes from immuneACCESS by way of TCRdb, which keeps in-frame sequences with V and J called. Part of the clones is missing from these tables; in studies checked, under half for an unresolved V gene and the rest for unknown reasons. The sample profile shows over 2 million clones; 90% to 95% of them were found once. More than 0.1% of the sample is held by the ten biggest clonotypes. The sample taken for sequencing was naive CD4+ T cells sorted from blood. The sample's cell subset or site, from its label and the paper: CD45RA+ positively selected. The receptor set was obtained from a young man in good health.

The chain employs TRBV15 and TRBJ2-5, with D perhaps TRBD2 (6 bases). CDR3 length: 14 residues. CDR1 is LNHNV and CDR2 is YYDKDF in the germline V gene (reference sequence). V was clipped by 3 bases and J by 0 bases, with 8 bases between them. The CDR3 is CATSRGGDQETQYF. As DNA, the CDR3 is TGTGCCACCAGCAGGGGCGGGGACCAAGAGACCCAGTACTTC.

The chain has TRBV6-1 and TRBJ1-6; 7 bases fit TRBD1. V gave up 0 bases and J gave up 9 bases; unmatched junction bases: 5. Germline CDR1 reads MNHNS; CDR2 reads SASEGT. The CDR3 sequence is 15 residues long. The CDR3 region has the DNA TGTGCCAGCAGTGAAGCACAGGGGTACACTTCACCCCTCCACTTT. Its translation is CASSEAQGYTSPLHF.

The chain has TRBV6-5 and TRBJ1-2; TRBD1 is a possible D gene (5 bases). V was trimmed by 2 bases and J by 1 base, leaving 11 bases between them. Per germline, CDR1 MNHEY and CDR2 SVGAGI. This CDR3 is 15 amino acids long. DNA for the CDR3: TGTGCCAGCAGTTACACCCAGGGCGGTAACTATGGCTACACCTTC. Its protein product is CASSYTQGGNYGYTF.